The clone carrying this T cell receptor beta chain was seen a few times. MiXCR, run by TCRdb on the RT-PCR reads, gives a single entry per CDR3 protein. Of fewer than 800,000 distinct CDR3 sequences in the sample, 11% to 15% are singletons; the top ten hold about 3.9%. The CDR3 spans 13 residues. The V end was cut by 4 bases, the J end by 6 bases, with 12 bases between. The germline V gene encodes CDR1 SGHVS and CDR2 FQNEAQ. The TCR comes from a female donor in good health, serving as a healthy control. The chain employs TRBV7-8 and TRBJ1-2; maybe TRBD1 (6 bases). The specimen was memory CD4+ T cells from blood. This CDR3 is CASSSQGRNGYTF. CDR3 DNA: TGTGCCAGCAGCTCTCAGGGGAGGAATGGCTACACCTTC.